The source of this T cell receptor beta chain is a study of shared clonotypes between healthy human individuals. TCRdb keeps only in-frame clones here, not all; method: immunoSEQ multiplex PCR. Of over a million clones listed, roughly 97% are singletons. Notes on the study in general: Rarefaction showed that sequencing of sorted subsets was incomplete (despite large depth). Blood was the sole source, and tissue repertoires probably differ.

Donors comprised only Caucasian adults living in Nashville, Tennessee. On this clone: As yet, its antigen is unknown. Mismatch with germline at one junction end may stem from a read error.

Germline CDR1 and CDR2: MGHRA and YSYEKL. The CDR3 runs to 16 residues. The chain couples TRBV4-1 to TRBJ2-3; TRBD1 matches 8 bases. The sequence came from a man aged 30 to 39 in good health. The sequenced sample consisted of naive CD4+ T cells sorted from blood. Documented subset: CD45RA+ positively selected. DNA of the CDR3: TGCGCCAGCAGCCAAGTAACGACAGGGGCCACACATACGCAGTATTTT. It encodes CASSQVTTGATHTQYF.